The 21 T cell receptor beta chains below come from one sample, sequenced in a study of T cell clonality in common variable immunodeficiency. TCRdb keeps only in-frame clones here, not all; method: immunoSEQ multiplex PCR. The data show under 40,000 clones, with none appearing a single time. Sequenced input: peripheral blood mononuclear cells. The receptors stem from a person aged 18-69 years in good health.

This clone was counted at least ten times. The CDR3 bases that were read are TGCGCCAGCAGCAGGACAGGGAACACCGGGGAG. Amino acids: CASSRTGNTGE. The whole CDR3 reads CASSRTGNTGELFF. This chain joins TRBV10-1 and TRBJ2-2, with TRBD1 matching 7 bases. Sequencing ends 3 residues short of the CDR3 end; the germline J gene provides the rest. V shed 6 bases, J shed 1 base, and the junction held 2 bases outside the gene matches. The CDR3 runs to 14 residues. From germline, CDR1 is WNHNN and CDR2 SYGVQD (reference sequence).

This clone occurred many times. One end of the junction fails to match germline, which may point to a read error. The DNA ends 3 residues before the CDR3 does, and the rest of the CDR3 is filled in from the germline J gene. This rearrangement joins TRBV4-2 to TRBJ1-4, with 7 bases matching TRBD1. CDR3 length equals 16 residues. Germline CDR1 LGHNA, CDR2 YNFKEQ. The CDR3 DNA, read in part, is TGCGCCAGCAGCCAAGATCGCCCGACAGGGAGGGAAAAA. This encodes CASSQDRPTGREK. The entire CDR3 reads CASSQDRPTGREKLFF.

This clone occurred many times. The observed sequence ends 3 residues before the CDR3 terminus, with the missing tail filled in from the germline J gene. J is TRBJ1-4 and V is TRBV12-3 or TRBV12-4, with D perhaps matching TRBD1 (5 bases). The V end lost 5 bases, the J end lost 6 bases, and 22 bases lay between the germline ends. The CDR3 has 17 residues. The CDR3 DNA, read in part, is TGTGCCAGCAGTCCCCCGTTTGGGGCTGGTGCCGATGAAAAA. Protein sequence: CASSPPFGAGADEK. The whole CDR3 sequence reads CASSPPFGAGADEKLFF.

This clone came up many times. The observed sequence ends 3 residues before the CDR3 terminus, with the missing tail filled in from the germline J gene. The chain uses TRBV5-1 and TRBJ2-3, with a possible D match to TRBD1 (6 bases). The CDR3 totals 15 residues. Per germline, CDR1 SGHRS and CDR2 YFSETQ. V lost 4 bases and J lost 1, with 13 bases in between. CDR3 DNA, as far as it was read: TGCGCCAGCAGCATAGGACAGTTCGGCACAGATACG. Its protein is CASSIGQFGTDT. The full CDR3 protein is CASSIGQFGTDTQYF.

This clone came up many times. The DNA ends 3 residues before the CDR3 does, and the rest of the CDR3 is filled in from the germline J gene. The chain has TRBV5-4 and TRBJ1-1; the D gene is possibly TRBD1 (5 bases). The CDR3 totals 15 residues. Germline loops: CDR1 SGHNT, CDR2 YYREEE (reference sequence). V lost 1 base to trimming and J lost 2 bases, with 12 bases between them. CDR3 region: CASSLSPDTNTEAFF. CDR3 DNA, as far as it was read: TGTGCCAGCAGCTTGTCGCCGGACACCAACACTGAA.

This clone occurred many times. The CDR3 end falls 3 residues outside the read, so it is completed with the germline J gene. The chain carries TRBV20-1 and TRBJ1-4; perhaps TRBD1 as D (6 bases). V dropped 3 bases and J dropped 6 bases, with 8 bases sitting between them. Germline lookup yields CDR1 DFQATT and CDR2 SNEGSKA (reference sequence). The CDR3 consists of 12 residues. CDR3 loop: CSARDSDEKLFF. The CDR3 bases that were read are TGCAGTGCTAGGGACAGTGATGAAAAA.

This clone was found many times. The sequenced fragment ends 3 residues before the CDR3 boundary, so the rest is inferred from the germline J gene. This rearrangement joins TRBV27 to TRBJ2-7, with 12 bases identical to TRBD1. The CDR3 is 15 residues long. The ends lost 5 bases at V and 3 bases at J; junction bases unmatched: 5. Germline V gives CDR1 MNHEY, CDR2 SMNVEV (reference sequence). CDR3 DNA (partial): TGTGCCAGCAGTCGAAGGGACAGGGGGCACTACGAG. Protein: CASSRRDRGHYE. The whole CDR3 protein is CASSRRDRGHYEQYF.

At least ten counts were recorded for this clone. The read comes to an end 3 residues before the CDR3 does, leaving the germline J gene to fill in the end. V gene TRBV7-9 combines with J gene TRBJ1-1; D perhaps matches TRBD1 (6 bases). The CDR3 is 15 residues long. Germline assignment: CDR1 SEHNR and CDR2 FQNEAQ (reference sequence). V was cut by 0 bases and J by 2 bases, with 10 bases left in between. CDR3 DNA, as far as it was read: TGTGCCAGCAGCTTAGCGGGGGCGGATAACACTGAA. Encoded protein: CASSLAGADNTE. The entire CDR3 protein is CASSLAGADNTEAFF.

This clone appeared many times. The CDR3 is cut off 3 residues early in the read; its end comes from the germline J gene. V usage is TRBV9 and J usage is TRBJ1-2; D call uncertain. The V end was cut by 0 bases, the J end by 2 bases, with 11 bases between. The germline gives CDR1 SGDLS, CDR2 YYNGEE. CDR3 length equals 15 residues. The CDR3 bases that were read are TGTGCCAGCAGCGTAGGCGGGGTCAGGAACTATGGC. Protein product: CASSVGGVRNYG. The whole CDR3 region reads CASSVGGVRNYGYTF. Together with reference TRBV9 and TRBJ1-2, the CDR3 gives the full variable domain: DSGVTQTPKHLITATGQRVTLRCSPRSGDLSVYWYQQSLDQGLQFLIQYYNGEERAKGNILERFSAQQFPDLHSELNLSSLELGDSALYFCASSVGGVRNYGYTFGSGTRLTVV.

This clone has a count of ten or more. The CDR3 is cut off 3 residues early in the read; its end comes from the germline J gene. The chain is built from TRBV19 and TRBJ1-1; D is unresolved. This CDR3 comprises 17 residues. With 3 bases removed from V and 0 bases from J, the gap between germline ends came to 17 bases. From germline, CDR1 is LNHDA and CDR2 SQIVND (reference sequence). This CDR3 reads CASSIRRGRRMNTEAFF. The part of the CDR3 DNA that was read is TGTGCCAGTAGTATCCGCCGCGGAAGGCGTATGAACACTGAA.

This clone was observed at least ten times. The CDR3 extends 3 residues past the end of the read, so its final part is completed from the germline J gene. The V call is TRBV12-3 or TRBV12-4, the J call TRBJ2-4; D might be TRBD2 (5 bases). V was shortened by 4 bases and J by 0 bases, with 10 bases between the two germline ends. The CDR3 spans 15 residues. The CDR3 DNA, read in part, is TGTGCCAGCAGTTCGGGGTATCTAGCCAAAAACATT. Protein product: CASSSGYLAKNI. The complete CDR3 protein is CASSSGYLAKNIQYF.

This clone showed up many times. Sequencing ends 3 residues short of the CDR3 end; the germline J gene provides the rest. The chain uses TRBV6-2 or TRBV6-3 and TRBJ1-2; maybe TRBD1 (6 bases). Germline V CDR1 and CDR2: MNHEY, SVGEGT. The CDR3 spans 15 residues. CDR3 DNA (partial): TGTGCCAGCAGCAATCCAAATACACAGGGTGAGGGC. The encoded protein is CASSNPNTQGEG. In full, the CDR3 reads CASSNPNTQGEGYTF.

This clone was seen at least ten times. This may come from a read error, since a much larger clone is one base off. The read gets to within 3 residues of the CDR3 end, and the germline J gene fills in the rest. This rearrangement joins TRBV28 to TRBJ1-2, with 7 bases that match TRBD1. Germline V gives CDR1 MDHEN, CDR2 SYDVKM. This CDR3 is built from 14 residues. The V segment lost 5 bases and the J segment 4 bases; nucleotides outside the gene matches: 7. The CDR3 region is CASSIDREFYGYTF. CDR3 DNA (partial): TGTGCCAGCAGTATCGACAGGGAATTCTATGGC.

In its sample, this clone was seen many times. Coverage ceases 3 residues before the CDR3 finishes, and the germline J gene fills in the end. The gene calls are TRBV7-9 and TRBJ2-7; 10 bases line up with TRBD1. CDR1 is SEHNR and CDR2 is FQNEAQ in the germline V gene (reference sequence). This CDR3 has 15 amino acids. The trim removed 3 bases at V and 3 bases at J, leaving 5 bases unmatched. Incomplete CDR3 DNA: TGTGCCAGCAGCTTTCCGGGACAGGGGATCTACGAG. Protein sequence: CASSFPGQGIYE. From start to end, the CDR3 is CASSFPGQGIYEQYF. Combining the CDR3 with reference TRBV7-9 and TRBJ2-7 gives the whole variable domain DTGVSQNPRHKITKRGQNVTFRCDPISEHNRLYWYRQTLGQGPEFLTYFQNEAQLEKSRLLSDRFSAERPKGSFSTLEIQRTEQGDSAMYLCASSFPGQGIYEQYFGPGTRLTVT.

This clone has ten or more counts. The read terminates 3 residues before the CDR3 end, so the remaining end is supplied by the germline J gene. The V and J genes are TRBV4-2 and TRBJ2-7, with TRBD2 matching 8 bases. The length of the CDR3 is 16 residues. Germline CDR1 and CDR2: LGHNA and YNFKEQ. The junction had 5 bases not matched to a gene; V was cut back by 1 base and J by 0 bases. The sequenced part of the CDR3 DNA is TGTGCCAGCAGCCAAGTGGCTAGCGGGTACTCCTACGAG. Amino acids: CASSQVASGYSYE. The full CDR3 protein reads CASSQVASGYSYEQYF.

This clone was counted ten times or more. CDR3 protein: CASSAGTSGSTDTQYF. The DNA read from the CDR3 is TGTGCCAGCAGCGCGGGGACTAGCGGGAGCACAGATACG. V usage is TRBV5-4 and J usage is TRBJ2-3; 12 bases line up with TRBD2. The read ends 3 residues before the CDR3 terminus; that terminus is restored from the germline J gene. Trimming took 4 bases from V and 0 from J; bases not matched to a gene: 3. Germline loops: CDR1 SGHNT, CDR2 YYREEE (reference sequence). This CDR3 has 16 amino acids.

This clone was observed at least ten times. The CDR3 end falls 3 residues outside the read, so it is completed with the germline J gene. V usage is TRBV6-1 and J usage is TRBJ2-2, with 7 bases identical to TRBD1. After removal of 2 bases from V and 4 bases from J, the junction contained 4 bases not matched to a gene. From germline, CDR1 is MNHNS and CDR2 SASEGT. The CDR3 covers 15 residues. CDR3 bases read: TGTGCCAGCAGTGAACGGGACAGTCCCACCGGGGAG. Protein product: CASSERDSPTGE. The full CDR3 is CASSERDSPTGELFF.

This clone has at least ten counts. Compared with germline, one end of the junction differs, possibly owing to a read error. The read stops 3 residues short of the end of the CDR3; the missing end is completed from the germline J gene. The genes are TRBV4-2 and TRBJ2-4; TRBD2 agrees at 8 bases. The CDR3 contains 15 residues. Germline V lookup: CDR1 LGHNA, CDR2 YNFKEQ. The part of the CDR3 DNA that was read is TGCGCCAGCAGCCAAGATCGGGGGGGTAAAAACATT. Amino acids: CASSQDRGGKNI. The full CDR3 reads CASSQDRGGKNIQYF.

This clone was observed at least ten times. The CDR3 is cut off 3 residues early in the read; its end comes from the germline J gene. J is TRBJ1-6 and V is TRBV27; the D is unclear. The CDR3 spans 12 residues. Germline V lookup: CDR1 MNHEY, CDR2 SMNVEV (reference sequence). Trimming removed 6 bases from V and 8 bases from J, with 8 bases in between. The CDR3 loop reads CASSQAYSPLHF. Incomplete CDR3 DNA: TGTGCCAGCAGCCAGGCTTATTCACCC.

This clone was counted at least ten times. The CDR3 region is CASSWRDRGTEAFF. Partial CDR3 DNA: TGTGCCAGCAGCTGGAGGGACAGGGGAACTGAA. The chain joins TRBV5-4 to TRBJ1-1; TRBD1 aligns across 10 bases. The read gets to within 3 residues of the CDR3 end, and the germline J gene fills in the rest. CDR3 size: 14 residues. Germline lookup yields CDR1 SGHNT and CDR2 YYREEE (reference sequence). The junction had 4 bases not matched to a gene; V was cut back by 3 bases and J by 5 bases.

This clone was counted at least ten times. The sequence runs out 3 residues before the end of the CDR3; the remainder is reconstructed from the germline J gene. The J gene is TRBJ2-7, the V gene TRBV6-1; D unresolved. V was cut by 2 bases and J by 0 bases, with 8 bases left in between. This CDR3 has 14 amino acids. Germline values: CDR1 MNHNS, CDR2 SASEGT. CDR3 bases read: TGTGCCAGCAGTGAAACGGCGGACTCCTACGAG. Translating it yields CASSETADSYE. The full CDR3 reads CASSETADSYEQYF.